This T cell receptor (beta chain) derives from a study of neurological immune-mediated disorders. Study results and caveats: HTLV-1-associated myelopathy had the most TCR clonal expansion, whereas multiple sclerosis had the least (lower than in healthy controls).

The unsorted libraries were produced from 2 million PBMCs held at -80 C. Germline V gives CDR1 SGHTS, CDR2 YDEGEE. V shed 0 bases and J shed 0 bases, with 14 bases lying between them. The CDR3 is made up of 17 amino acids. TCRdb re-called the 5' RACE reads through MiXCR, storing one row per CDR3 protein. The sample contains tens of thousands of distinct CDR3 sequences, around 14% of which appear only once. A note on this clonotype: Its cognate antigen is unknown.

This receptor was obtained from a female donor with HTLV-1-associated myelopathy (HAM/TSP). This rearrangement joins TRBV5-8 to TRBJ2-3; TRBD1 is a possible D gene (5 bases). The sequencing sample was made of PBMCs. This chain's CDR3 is CASSLAAGIRSTDTQYF. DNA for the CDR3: TGTGCCAGCAGCTTGGCCGCAGGGATTCGTAGCACAGATACGCAGTATTTT.